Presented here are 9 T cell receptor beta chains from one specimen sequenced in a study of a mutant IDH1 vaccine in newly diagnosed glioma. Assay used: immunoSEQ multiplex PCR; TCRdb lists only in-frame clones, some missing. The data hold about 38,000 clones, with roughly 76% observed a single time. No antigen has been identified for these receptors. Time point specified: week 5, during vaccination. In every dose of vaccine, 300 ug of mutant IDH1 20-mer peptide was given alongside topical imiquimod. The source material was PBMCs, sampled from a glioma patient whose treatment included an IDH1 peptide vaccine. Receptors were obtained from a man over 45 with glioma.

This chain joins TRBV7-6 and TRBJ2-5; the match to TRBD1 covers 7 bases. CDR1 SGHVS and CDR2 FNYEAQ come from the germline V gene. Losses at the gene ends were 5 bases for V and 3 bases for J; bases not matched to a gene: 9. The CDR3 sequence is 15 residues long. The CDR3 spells CASSPQTTGKETQYF. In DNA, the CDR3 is TGTGCCAGCAGCCCCCAAACGACAGGGAAAGAGACCCAGTACTTC.

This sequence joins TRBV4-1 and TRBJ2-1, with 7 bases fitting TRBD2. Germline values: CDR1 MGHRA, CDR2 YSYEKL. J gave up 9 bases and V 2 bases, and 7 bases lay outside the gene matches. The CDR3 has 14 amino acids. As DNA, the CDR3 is TGCGCCAGCAGCCAATTGGGGGAGGGCAGTGAGCAGTTCTTC. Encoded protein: CASSQLGEGSEQFF.

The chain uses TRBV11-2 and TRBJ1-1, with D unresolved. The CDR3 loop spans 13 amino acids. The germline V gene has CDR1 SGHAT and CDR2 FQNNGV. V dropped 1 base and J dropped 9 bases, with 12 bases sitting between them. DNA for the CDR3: TGTGCCAGCAGCTTAGGCCAGCGAGGGCAAGCTTTCTTT. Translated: CASSLGQRGQAFF.

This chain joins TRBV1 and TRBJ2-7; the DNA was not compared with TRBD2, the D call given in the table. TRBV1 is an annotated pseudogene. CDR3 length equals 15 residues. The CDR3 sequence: CTSRTQGAATYEQYF. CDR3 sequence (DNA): TGCACCAGCAGAACTCAAGGAGCGGCAACCTACGAGCAGTACTTC.

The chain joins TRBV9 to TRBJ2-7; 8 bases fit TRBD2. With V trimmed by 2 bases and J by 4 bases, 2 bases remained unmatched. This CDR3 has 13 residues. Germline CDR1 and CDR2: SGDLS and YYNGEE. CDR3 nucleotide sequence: TGTGCCAGCAGCGTCGGGGGGGAATACGAGCAGTACTTC. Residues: CASSVGGEYEQYF.

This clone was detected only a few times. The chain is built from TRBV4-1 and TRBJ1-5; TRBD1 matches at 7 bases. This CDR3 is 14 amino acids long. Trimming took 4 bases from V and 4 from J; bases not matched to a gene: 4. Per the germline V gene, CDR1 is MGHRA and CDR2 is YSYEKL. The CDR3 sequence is CASSLGTANQPQHF. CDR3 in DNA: TGCGCCAGCAGCCTTGGGACAGCAAATCAGCCCCAGCATTTT.

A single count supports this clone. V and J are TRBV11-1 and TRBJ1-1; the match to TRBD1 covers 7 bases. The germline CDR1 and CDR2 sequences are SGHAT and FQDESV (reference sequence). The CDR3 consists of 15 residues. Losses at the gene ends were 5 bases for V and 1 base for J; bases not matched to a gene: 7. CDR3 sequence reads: CASSPSGTANTEAFF. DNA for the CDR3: TGTGCCAGCAGCCCCTCCGGGACAGCGAACACTGAAGCTTTCTTT. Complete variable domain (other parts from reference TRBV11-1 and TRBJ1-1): EAEVAQSPRYKITEKSQAVAFWCDPISGHATLYWYRQILGQGPELLVQFQDESVVDDSQLPKDRFSAERLKGVDSTLKIQPAELGDSAMYLCASSPSGTANTEAFFGQGTRLTVV.

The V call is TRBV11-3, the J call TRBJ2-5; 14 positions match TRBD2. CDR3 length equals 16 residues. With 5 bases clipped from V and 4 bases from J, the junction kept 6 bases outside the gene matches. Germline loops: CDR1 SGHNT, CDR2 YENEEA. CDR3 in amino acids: CASSLGTSGSGETQYF. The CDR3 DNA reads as TGTGCCAGCAGCCTAGGGACTAGCGGGAGCGGAGAGACCCAGTACTTC.

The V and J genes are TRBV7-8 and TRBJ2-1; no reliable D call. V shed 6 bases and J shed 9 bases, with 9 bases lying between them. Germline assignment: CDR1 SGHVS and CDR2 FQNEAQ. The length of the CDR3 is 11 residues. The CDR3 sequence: CASRKGTEQFF. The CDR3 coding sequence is TGTGCCAGCAGAAAGGGCACTGAGCAGTTCTTC.